One and the same sample provided the 19 T cell receptor beta chains below, sequenced in a study of T cell repertoires in cytomegalovirus infection. TCRdb independently ran MiXCR on the reads; one entry per CDR3 protein. The profile shows some 300,000 distinct CDR3 sequences, about 8.8% of them singletons. Specimen: PBMCs. These receptors were obtained from a human donor in good health (CMV status not recorded). Some clones in this sample may be carry-over from other donors' samples.

About this clonotype itself: One base away lies a much larger clone, so this may be a sequencing read error. The chain joins TRBV11-1 to TRBJ2-1; tentative D call: TRBD2 (7 bases). Trimming removed 2 bases at V and 6 bases at J, with 11 bases between. The CDR3 has 14 residues. Germline V gene lookup returns CDR1 SGHAT and CDR2 FQDESV (reference sequence). This chain's CDR3 is CASSLHGGPNEQFF. CDR3 nucleotides: TGTGCCAGCAGCTTACACGGGGGGCCCAATGAGCAGTTCTTC. The full variable domain, with the rest looked up from reference TRBV11-1 and TRBJ2-1, is EAEVAQSPRYKITEKSQAVAFWCDPISGHATLYWYRQILGQGPELLVQFQDESVVDDSQLPKDRFSAERLKGVDSTLKIQPAELGDSAMYLCASSLHGGPNEQFFGPGTRLTVL.

The sample holds many counts of this clonotype. This chain uses TRBV7-8 with TRBJ2-2; 12 bases agree with TRBD2. The V gene's germline CDR1 is SGHVS and CDR2 FQNEAQ. The length of the CDR3 is 18 residues. V shed 2 bases and J 0 bases; nucleotides not matched to a gene: 4. CDR3 coding DNA: TGTGCCAGCAGCTTATTGCTAGCGGGGGGGACGAACACCGGGGAGCTGTTTTTT. It encodes CASSLLLAGGTNTGELFF.

This clonotype was recorded many times. The chain couples TRBV7-9 to TRBJ1-1; tentative D call: TRBD1 (6 bases). Germline V gene data show CDR1 as SEHNR and CDR2 as FQNEAQ (reference sequence). V was trimmed by 1 base and J by 1 base, leaving 10 bases between them. CDR3 size: 15 residues. CDR3 DNA sequence: TGTGCCAGCAGCTTAGACGGACAGCGGAACACTGAAGCTTTCTTT. Translation gives CASSLDGQRNTEAFF. The full variable domain, rest sourced from reference TRBV7-9 and TRBJ1-1, is DTGVSQNPRHKITKRGQNVTFRCDPISEHNRLYWYRQTLGQGPEFLTYFQNEAQLEKSRLLSDRFSAERPKGSFSTLEIQRTEQGDSAMYLCASSLDGQRNTEAFFGQGTRLTVV.

This clonotype was seen repeatedly, ten times or more. The V and J genes are TRBV27 and TRBJ1-2; D remains unclear. The CDR3 loop spans 13 amino acids. Trimming took off 8 bases at V and 2 bases at J, with 12 bases between the two ends. CDR1 is MNHEY, CDR2 SMNVEV, per germline (reference sequence). CDR3 loop: CASRTTWNYGYTF. The CDR3 nucleotides are TGTGCCAGCCGGACGACATGGAACTATGGCTACACCTTC.

V usage is TRBV3-1 and J usage is TRBJ2-2; D not resolved. V was clipped by 2 bases and J by 9 bases, with 22 bases between them. This CDR3 spans 17 amino acids. Germline-derived CDR1 and CDR2 are LGHDT and YNNKEL (reference sequence). Written as DNA, the CDR3 is TGTGCCAGCAGCCAACCCCCCAGCTCAATGACGAGTAGGGAGCTGTTTTTT. Protein: CASSQPPSSMTSRELFF.

The rearrangement joins TRBV20-1 to TRBJ1-5; D unclear. Trimming took off 2 bases at V and 0 bases at J, with 14 bases between the two ends. Germline V gene sequence: CDR1 DFQATT, CDR2 SNEGSKA (reference sequence). The CDR3 extends over 16 amino acids. In DNA, the CDR3 is TGCAGTGCTAGAAGGCGGGTACTGTATAGCAATCAGCCCCAGCATTTT. This translates into CSARRRVLYSNQPQHF.

This clonotype has ten or more counts. The chain combines TRBV6-5 with TRBJ1-1; 9 nucleotides match TRBD1. CDR1 is MNHEY, CDR2 SVGAGI, per germline. V was pared by 5 bases and J by 6 bases, with 7 bases of the junction left unmatched. The CDR3 length is 14 residues. The CDR3, as DNA: TGTGCCAGCAGTCTGACAGGGGGGGTATCTGAAGCTTTCTTT. Its translation: CASSLTGGVSEAFF.

This clonotype was recorded at least ten times. The gene calls are TRBV7-8 and TRBJ1-1; D is perhaps TRBD1 (6 bases). Germline V gene sequence: CDR1 SGHVS, CDR2 FQNEAQ. The CDR3 has 15 amino acids. Trimming cost V 0 bases and J 4 bases, with 12 bases left between them. The CDR3 loop is CASSLASGAITEAFF. CDR3 DNA sequence: TGTGCCAGCAGCTTAGCTTCAGGGGCAATCACTGAAGCTTTCTTT.

This clonotype was recorded at least ten times. This chain uses TRBV11-2 with TRBJ1-1; D is unclear. The ends were cut back, 1 base at V and 1 base at J, with 4 bases in the middle. Germline V gene data show CDR1 as SGHAT and CDR2 as FQNNGV. The CDR3 contains 13 residues. The chain's CDR3 is CASSLVTNTEAFF. Written as DNA, the CDR3 is TGTGCCAGCAGCTTAGTGACGAACACTGAAGCTTTCTTT.

The sample holds many counts of this clonotype. The chain joins TRBV7-2 to TRBJ2-7; D uncertain. Trimming cost V 1 base and J 3 bases, with 7 bases left between them. CDR1 is SGHTA, CDR2 FQGNSA, per germline. The CDR3 is made up of 13 amino acids. The CDR3 here is CASSLEALYEQYF. CDR3 DNA sequence: TGTGCCAGCAGCTTAGAGGCCCTCTACGAGCAGTACTTC. Full variable domain (remainder filled in from reference TRBV7-2 and TRBJ2-7): GAGVSQSPSNKVTEKGKDVELRCDPISGHTALYWYRQSLGQGLEFLIYFQGNSAPDKSGLPSDRFSAERTGGSVSTLTIQRTQQEDSAVYLCASSLEALYEQYFGPGTRLTVT.

The chain couples TRBV7-3 to TRBJ1-2; 7 nucleotides agree with TRBD1. Germline trimming cut 4 bases from V and 7 bases from J; bases unmatched to any gene: 9. The length of the CDR3 is 14 residues. Germline values: CDR1 SGHTA, CDR2 FQGTGA. The CDR3 DNA sequence: TGTGCCAGCAGCTCCGCACAGGGGAAAAGTGGCTACACCTTC. Translating gives CASSSAQGKSGYTF.

Ten or more counts support this clonotype. The V and J genes are TRBV7-2 and TRBJ2-1; 10 bases are a match to TRBD2. V gave up 7 bases and J gave up 4 bases; unmatched junction bases: 7. Germline V lookup: CDR1 SGHTA, CDR2 FQGNSA. The CDR3 runs 15 residues. The CDR3 spells CASTPLAGAYNEQFF. CDR3 coding DNA: TGTGCCAGCACTCCCCTAGCGGGGGCTTACAATGAGCAGTTCTTC.

This clonotype was counted ten times or more. V usage is TRBV7-2 and J usage is TRBJ2-2, with a tentative D call TRBD2 (5 bases). Trimming pared 7 bases from V and 4 bases from J, leaving 10 bases between. From germline, CDR1 is SGHTA and CDR2 FQGNSA. The length of the CDR3 is 13 residues. CDR3 nucleotides: TGTGCCAGCACCCGGGCGGGCACCGGGGAGCTGTTTTTT. Translated, it gives CASTRAGTGELFF.

This clonotype was detected only a few times. The DNA of the CDR3 is TGCAGCATGAGGGGACGGGCGGCTTGGGAGACCCAGTACTTC. This translates into CSMRGRAAWETQYF. The V call is TRBV29-1, the J call TRBJ2-5; D is perhaps TRBD1 or TRBD2 (5 bases each). CDR3 length: 14 amino acids. Trimming cost V 8 bases and J 5 bases, with 21 bases left between them. Germline CDR1 and CDR2: SQVTM and ANQGSEA.

The chain employs TRBV10-1 and TRBJ1-3; TRBD1 matches 7 bases. CDR1 is WNHNN and CDR2 is SYGVQD in the germline V gene (reference sequence). Trimming at V came to 5 bases and at J to 0 bases, leaving 1 base not matched to a gene. The CDR3 is made up of 14 amino acids. The CDR3 loop is CASSWDSSGNTIYF. The CDR3 bases are TGCGCCAGCAGTTGGGACAGCTCTGGAAACACCATATATTTT.

This clonotype was detected many times. The rearrangement joins TRBV14 to TRBJ1-1; D is possibly TRBD1 (5 bases). Germline lookup yields CDR1 SGHDN and CDR2 FVKESK. This CDR3 is built from 13 residues. V lost 4 bases and J lost 5, with 11 bases in between. The CDR3 DNA is TGTGCCAGCAGCCTCTCGGGGGGGACTGAAGCTTTCTTT. This gives the protein CASSLSGGTEAFF.

This clonotype was detected only a few times. The chain is built from TRBV5-1 and TRBJ2-3; D gene ambiguous. The CDR3 runs to 15 residues. Per the germline V gene, CDR1 is SGHRS and CDR2 is YFSETQ. V lost 2 bases and J 3 bases, leaving 13 bases between the germline ends. CDR3 sequence (DNA): TGCGCCAGCAGCTTATCCCTCGGTCCGACAGATACGCAGTATTTT. It codes for CASSLSLGPTDTQYF.

This clonotype was recorded at least ten times. The genes are TRBV27 and TRBJ1-2; D call uncertain. This CDR3 has 11 residues. Germline CDR1 and CDR2: MNHEY and SMNVEV (reference sequence). V lost 4 bases and J 8 bases, leaving 8 bases between the germline ends. This CDR3 is CASSSSTGYTF. For the CDR3, the DNA is TGTGCCAGCAGTTCCTCGACAGGCTACACCTTC.

The sample holds many counts of this clonotype. This rearrangement joins TRBV20-1 to TRBJ2-3, with unresolved D. Trimming left V 1 base short and J 4 bases short, with 9 bases between. The CDR3 is 13 amino acids. Germline CDR1 reads DFQATT; CDR2 reads SNEGSKA (reference sequence). The CDR3 spells CSARGPASDTQYF. The CDR3 DNA sequence: TGCAGTGCTAGAGGCCCAGCTTCAGATACGCAGTATTTT.